Below, one T cell receptor (beta chain) is given with its context. This sample stems from a study of blood T cell repertoires in COVID-19. The table came from immunoSEQ multiplex PCR; TCRdb's copy has only in-frame clones and leaves some out. This sample has approximately 120,000 clones; approximately 68% occur once, and the top ten carry over 2%. The CDR3 extends over 13 amino acids. J gave up 4 bases and V 4 bases, and 3 bases lay outside the gene matches. CDR1 and CDR2 from the germline V gene are LGHNT and FRNRAP. The chain links TRBV12-5 to TRBJ1-1, with TRBD1 matching 7 bases. The sample was peripheral blood. This TCR came from a woman aged 70-85 years with acute or convalescent COVID-19. This CDR3 reads CASGSQGGTEAFF. CDR3 in DNA: TGTGCTAGTGGTTCTCAGGGGGGCACTGAAGCTTTCTTT.